These T cell receptor beta chains were read from a single sample in a study of T-cell memory formation after mild COVID-19. TCRdb processed the 5' RACE reads anew with MiXCR; each CDR3 protein has one entry. This table holds 150,000 to 200,000 distinct CDR3 sequences, about 14% found once. The sequenced material came from PBMCs or a T cell subset sorted from them (not recorded which). Receptor source: an adult woman who had mild COVID-19 (a few samples of this study predate the infection). Cell type and time point are not known. The CDR3 runs from the conserved cysteine through the conserved F or W. D genes are given only for firm matches. A row's size may be missing; if present it is once, few, many or a size class.

d_call	j_call	clone_size	v_call	cdr3_nt	cdr3_aa
TRBD1	TRBJ2-5	many	TRBV7-9	TGTGCCAGCAGCTTACAGGGGGCTCAAGAAGAGACCCAGTACTTC	CASSLQGAQEETQYF
NA	TRBJ2-5	NA	TRBV6-2/TRBV6-3	TGTGCCAGCAGTTACGTAGGTCTCGAAGGAGAGACCCAGTACTTC	CASSYVGLEGETQYF
NA	TRBJ2-1	many	TRBV4-1	TGCGCCAGCAGCCAAGCTTTCGAGCAGTTCTTC	CASSQAFEQFF
NA	TRBJ1-4	NA	TRBV29-1	TGCAGCGTCCAGACAGCCGCCGGGGGAAAACTGTTTTTT	CSVQTAAGGKLFF
NA	TRBJ2-2	few	TRBV6-5	TGTGCCAGCAGTTACTCCGGGGCGGCGGACACCGGGGAGCTGTTTTTT	CASSYSGAADTGELFF
NA	TRBJ2-7	few	TRBV6-5	TGTGCCAGCAGTTATGGGACCGGCCCCTACGAGCAGTACTTC	CASSYGTGPYEQYF
TRBD1	TRBJ1-1	few	TRBV12-3/TRBV12-4	TGTGCCAGCAGTGGGACAGAGCTAGGGACTGAAGCTTTCTTT	CASSGTELGTEAFF
NA	TRBJ2-3	NA	TRBV7-8	TGTGCCAGCAGCTCCGTACAGCGGACTTCGACGCAGTATTTT	CASSSVQRTSTQYF
NA	TRBJ2-7	NA	TRBV7-6	TGTGCCAGCAGCTTAGGGCGCGGGCCAACCTACGAGCAGTACTTC	CASSLGRGPTYEQYF
NA	TRBJ2-7	few	TRBV5-1	TGCGCCAGCAGTACAGGGCCCTCCTACGAGCAGTACTTC	CASSTGPSYEQYF
TRBD1	TRBJ1-1	few	TRBV5-1	TGCGCCAGCAGCTTGGGGACAGGGAAGAACACTGAAGCTTTCTTT	CASSLGTGKNTEAFF
NA	TRBJ2-1	few	TRBV20-1	TGCAGTGGGCACCTCTCCTACAATGAGCAGTTCTTC	CSGHLSYNEQFF
NA	TRBJ2-7	few	TRBV27	TGTGCCAGCAGTCAGGGGCCTAAGGAGCAGTACTTC	CASSQGPKEQYF
NA	TRBJ2-4	few	TRBV12-3/TRBV12-4	TGTGCCAGCAGTTTTGCGTCTGACTTAGCCAAAAACATTCAGTACTTC	CASSFASDLAKNIQYF